The rows below give T cell receptor beta chains drawn from one sample of a study of blood T cell repertoires in COVID-19. Produced via immunoSEQ multiplex PCR; TCRdb's table is partial and in-frame only. This sample has 200,000 to 250,000 clones, with 85% to 90% found just once. The sample taken for sequencing was peripheral blood. These receptors all come from a woman aged 60-75 years with acute or convalescent COVID-19. Both conserved end residues are part of each CDR3. Fields, in order: J gene, V gene, D gene, clone size, CDR3 DNA, CDR3 protein. The D gene is left open where the match is weak. The size entry is marked missing in some rows and otherwise reads once, few, many or a size class.

TRBJ2-1,TRBV19,TRBD2,.,TGTGCCAGTAGACTTGGACTAGCCAGTGAGCAGTTCTTC,CASRLGLASEQFF
TRBJ2-3,TRBV29-1,.,.,TGCAGCGTTCGGGAAAGCACAGATACGCAGTATTTT,CSVRESTDTQYF
TRBJ2-7,TRBV6-5,.,.,TGTGCCAGCAGTTACTTGGGACTCTACGAGCAGTACTTC,CASSYLGLYEQYF
TRBJ2-1,TRBV7-3,.,.,TGTGCCAGCAGCTTAACATCGGTTACTTACAATGAGCAGTTCTTC,CASSLTSVTYNEQFF
TRBJ2-1,TRBV7-9,TRBD2,.,TGTGCCAGCAGCGAGAGAGGTGCCAACGGAGCGGGACCGTTCTTC,CASSERGANGAGPFF
TRBJ2-7,TRBV12-5,TRBD1,once,TGTGCTAGTGGTTTGGGAGGGGACAGCAAGCAGTACTTC,CASGLGGDSKQYF
TRBJ2-5,TRBV30,TRBD2,.,TGTGCCTGGAGGACGCCGGGACTAGGGGTTGGGGAGACCCAGTACTTC,CAWRTPGLGVGETQYF
TRBJ1-2,TRBV28,TRBD1,.,TGTGCCAGCAGTCCAGGACAGGGAACAGCTTATGGCTACACCTTC,CASSPGQGTAYGYTF
TRBJ1-2,TRBV5-1,.,.,TGCGCCAGCAGCTTGTCGGGAGGAAACTATGGCTACACCTTC,CASSLSGGNYGYTF
TRBJ1-1,TRBV4-1,.,.,TGCGCCAGCAGCCAGACGGACAGGAACACTGAAGCTTTCTTT,CASSQTDRNTEAFF
TRBJ1-1,TRBV10-3,.,.,TGTGCCATCAGAGTGACAGAGAACACTGAAGCTTTCTTT,CAIRVTENTEAFF
TRBJ1-5,TRBV6-5,.,.,TGTGCCGCGGCACAGGGAATCAATCAGCCCCAGCATTTT,CAAAQGINQPQHF
TRBJ2-5,TRBV30,.,.,TGTGCCTGGACCAATCAAGAGACCCAGTACTTC,CAWTNQETQYF
TRBJ1-2,TRBV5-6,TRBD1,once,TGTGCCAGCAGCTTGGTTGGGACAGGGAAAGAGAACACCTTC,CASSLVGTGKENTF
TRBJ2-3,TRBV27,TRBD2,.,TGTGCCAGCCAACTGCCGACTAGCTTCGCAGATACGCAGTATTTT,CASQLPTSFADTQYF
TRBJ1-6,TRBV5-6,TRBD1,.,TGTGCCAGCAGTTGGGACAGGGAAGGCTCACCCCTCCACTTT,CASSWDREGSPLHF
TRBJ2-1,TRBV5-3,.,.,TGTGCCAGAAGCATGATCAGGGGCTCTAACTCTTACAATGAGCAGTTCTTC,CARSMIRGSNSYNEQFF
TRBJ2-1,TRBV14,.,.,TGTGCCAGCAGCCAAGACCGGGGTACCAATGAGCAGTTCTTC,CASSQDRGTNEQFF
TRBJ2-5,TRBV2,TRBD1,.,TGTGCCAGCAACCCTAGGACAGGGGAGACCCAGTACTTC,CASNPRTGETQYF
TRBJ2-1,TRBV15,.,medium-sized,TGTGCCACCAGACCTGGGGACTCGGGCTACAATGAGCAGTTCTTC,CATRPGDSGYNEQFF
TRBJ2-2,TRBV28,TRBD2,.,TGTGCCAGCAGTTATCCGGGACTAGAGGCCACCGGGGAGCTGTTTTTT,CASSYPGLEATGELFF
TRBJ2-7,TRBV4-2,.,.,TGTGCCAGCAGCTCCTGGGGACAACCTCTCTCCTACGAGCAGTACTTC,CASSSWGQPLSYEQYF
TRBJ2-5,TRBV7-9,.,.,TGTGCCAGCAGCTTAGGTAGGACAGTCCAAGAGACCCAGTACTTC,CASSLGRTVQETQYF
TRBJ2-1,TRBV5-8,TRBD1,.,TGTGCCAGCAGTACACAGGGGCTTCAGCACAATGAGCAGTTCTTC,CASSTQGLQHNEQFF